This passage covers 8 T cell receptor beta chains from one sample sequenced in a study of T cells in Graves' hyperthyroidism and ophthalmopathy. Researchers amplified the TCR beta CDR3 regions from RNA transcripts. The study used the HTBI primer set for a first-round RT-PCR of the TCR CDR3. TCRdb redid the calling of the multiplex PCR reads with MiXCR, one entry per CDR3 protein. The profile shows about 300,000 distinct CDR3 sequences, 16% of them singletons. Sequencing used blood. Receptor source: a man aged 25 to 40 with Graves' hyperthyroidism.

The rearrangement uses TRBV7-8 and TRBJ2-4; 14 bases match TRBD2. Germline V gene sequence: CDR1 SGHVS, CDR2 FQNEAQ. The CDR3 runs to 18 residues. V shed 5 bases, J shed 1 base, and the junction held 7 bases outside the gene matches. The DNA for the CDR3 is TGTGCCAGCAGCCTCCCGGGACTAGCGGGAGTGGCCAAAAACATTCAGTACTTC. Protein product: CASSLPGLAGVAKNIQYF. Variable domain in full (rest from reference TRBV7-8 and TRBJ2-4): GAGVSQSPRYKVAKRGQDVALRCDPISGHVSLFWYQQALGQGPEFLTYFQNEAQLDKSGLPSDRFFAERPEGSVSTLKIQRTQQEDSAVYLCASSLPGLAGVAKNIQYFGAGTRLSVL.

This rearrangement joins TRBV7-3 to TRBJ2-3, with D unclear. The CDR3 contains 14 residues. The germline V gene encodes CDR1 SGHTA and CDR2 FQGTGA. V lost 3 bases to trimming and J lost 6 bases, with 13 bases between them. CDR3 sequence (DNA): TGTGCCAGCAGCTTCTCCGCCCTAGGTGATACGCAGTATTTT. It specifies CASSFSALGDTQYF.

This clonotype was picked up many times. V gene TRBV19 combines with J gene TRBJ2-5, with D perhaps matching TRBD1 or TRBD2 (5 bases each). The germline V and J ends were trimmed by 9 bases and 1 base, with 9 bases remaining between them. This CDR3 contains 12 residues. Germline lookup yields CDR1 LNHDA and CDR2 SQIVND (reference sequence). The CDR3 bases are TGTGCCAGCATGGGGGTCCAAGAGACCCAGTACTTC. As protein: CASMGVQETQYF. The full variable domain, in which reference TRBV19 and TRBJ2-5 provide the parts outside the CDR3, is DGGITQSPKYLFRKEGQNVTLSCEQNLNHDAMYWYRQDPGQGLRLIYYSQIVNDFQKGDIAEGYSVSREKKESFPLTVTSAQKNPTAFYLCASMGVQETQYFGPGTRLLVL.

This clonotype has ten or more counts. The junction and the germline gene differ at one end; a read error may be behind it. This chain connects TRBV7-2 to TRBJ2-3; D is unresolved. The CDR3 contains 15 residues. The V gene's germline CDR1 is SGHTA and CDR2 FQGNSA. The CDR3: CASRLGLVRTDTQYF. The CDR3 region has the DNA TGTGCCAGCAGATTAGGCCTAGTAAGGACAGATACGCAGTATTTT.

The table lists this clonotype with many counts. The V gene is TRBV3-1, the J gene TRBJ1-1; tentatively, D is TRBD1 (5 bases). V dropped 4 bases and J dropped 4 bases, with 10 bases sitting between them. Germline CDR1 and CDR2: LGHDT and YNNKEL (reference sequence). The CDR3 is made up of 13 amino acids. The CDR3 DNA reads TGTGCCAGCAGCCGGGCGGGGGGCACTGAAGCTTTCTTT. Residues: CASSRAGGTEAFF.

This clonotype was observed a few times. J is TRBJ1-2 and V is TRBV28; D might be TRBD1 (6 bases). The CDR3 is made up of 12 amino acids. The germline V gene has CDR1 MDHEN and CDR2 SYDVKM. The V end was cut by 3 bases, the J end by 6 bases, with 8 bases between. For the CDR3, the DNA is TGTGCCAGCAGTTTCACAGGGAATGGCTACACCTTC. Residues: CASSFTGNGYTF.

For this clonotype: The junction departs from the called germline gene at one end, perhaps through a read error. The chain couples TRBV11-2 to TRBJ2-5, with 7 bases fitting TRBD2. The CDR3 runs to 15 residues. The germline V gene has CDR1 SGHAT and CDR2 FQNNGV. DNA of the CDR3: TGCGCCAGCAGCCCTACGTGGGGGGGAATGAAGACCCAGTACTTC. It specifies CASSPTWGGMKTQYF.

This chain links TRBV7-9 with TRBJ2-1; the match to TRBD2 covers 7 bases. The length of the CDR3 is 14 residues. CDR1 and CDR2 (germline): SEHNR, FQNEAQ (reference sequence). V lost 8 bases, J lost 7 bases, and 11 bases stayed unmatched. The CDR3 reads CASGSGLEANEQFF. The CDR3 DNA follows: TGTGCCAGCGGCTCCGGACTAGAAGCTAATGAGCAGTTCTTC.